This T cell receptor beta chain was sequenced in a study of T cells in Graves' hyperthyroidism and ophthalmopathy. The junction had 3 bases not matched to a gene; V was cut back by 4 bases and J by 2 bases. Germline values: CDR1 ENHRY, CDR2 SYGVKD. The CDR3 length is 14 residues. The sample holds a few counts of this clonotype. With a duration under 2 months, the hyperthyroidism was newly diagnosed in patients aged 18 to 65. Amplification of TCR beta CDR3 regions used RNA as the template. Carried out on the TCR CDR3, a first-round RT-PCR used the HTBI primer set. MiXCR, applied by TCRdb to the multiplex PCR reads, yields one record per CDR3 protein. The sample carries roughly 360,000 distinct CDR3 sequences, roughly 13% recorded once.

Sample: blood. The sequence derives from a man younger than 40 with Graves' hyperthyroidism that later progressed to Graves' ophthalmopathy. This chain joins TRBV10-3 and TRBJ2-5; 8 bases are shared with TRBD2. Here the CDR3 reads CAISGSGGQETQYF. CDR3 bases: TGTGCCATCAGTGGGAGCGGGGGACAAGAGACCCAGTACTTC.